A selection of T cell receptor beta chains follows, all from one sample in a study of blood T cell repertoires in COVID-19. Clones were sequenced by immunoSEQ multiplex PCR, and TCRdb holds only the in-frame ones, with some missing. The sample lists approximately 50,000 clones, 65% to 90% occurring once. The source material was peripheral blood. These receptors were obtained from a human donor in a cohort sampled during active COVID-19. Both conserved end residues are trimmed from each CDR3. Clone size is stated in some rows and not others, as once, few, many or a class when expanded.

clone size	V gene	J gene	CDR3 protein
.	TRBV30	TRBJ1-5	AWSVQSNQPQH
.	TRBV6-2/TRBV6-3	TRBJ2-7	ASTPSFGASGSLSYEQY
.	TRBV3-1/TRBV3-2	TRBJ1-2	ASSTGFWGYT
.	TRBV27	TRBJ2-1	ASLPGGSSPNEQF
.	TRBV7-2	TRBJ2-1	ASSPLGSSYNEQF
once	TRBV28	TRBJ2-3	ASSLEGKTTDTQY
.	TRBV28	TRBJ2-7	ASSLYTPWASGPYEQY
.	TRBV9	TRBJ1-5	ASSVGGVGQPQH
.	TRBV5-1	TRBJ1-1	ASSLETATGWREDEAF
few	TRBV2	TRBJ2-1	ASSISGSSYNEQF
.	TRBV19	TRBJ1-5	ASSQDRGRNQPQH